Each of the 4 T cell receptor beta chains below was sequenced from the same sample in a study of cytomegalovirus exposure and HLA in healthy donors. A multiplex PCR was run with 60 Vbeta primers and 13 Jbeta primers. Clones were read by immunoSEQ multiplex PCR, and TCRdb kept only the in-frame ones, dropping some. The sample has over 100,000 clones, about 78% seen once. Input material: PBMCs. The receptors come from a man aged 50 or older in good health and CMV-seropositive.

The V gene is TRBV2, the J gene TRBJ2-5; 11 bases match TRBD2. The CDR3 contains 15 residues. V lost 5 bases to trimming and J lost 3 bases; unmatched junction nucleotides: 5. CDR1 is SNHLY, CDR2 FYNNEI, per germline. The CDR3 nucleotides are TGTGCCAGCAGTTTCCTACTAGCGGGAGAAGAGACCCAGTACTTC. Its protein is CASSFLLAGEETQYF.

This clone was observed a handful of times. The chain carries TRBV5-1 and TRBJ2-5, with a weak D call TRBD2 (5 bases). Looked up from germline, CDR1 is SGHRS and CDR2 is YFSETQ. The CDR3 loop spans 14 amino acids. Trimming shortened V by 5 bases and J by 2 bases, and 13 bases separated the two germline ends. This chain's CDR3 is CASSPGSRQETQYF. The CDR3 nucleotides read TGCGCCAGCAGTCCGGGGAGCCGACAAGAGACCCAGTACTTC. Complete variable domain (other parts from reference TRBV5-1 and TRBJ2-5): KAGVTQTPRYLIKTRGQQVTLSCSPISGHRSVSWYQQTPGQGLQFLFEYFSETQRNKGNFPGRFSGRQFSNSRSEMNVSTLELGDSALYLCASSPGSRQETQYFGPGTRLLVL.

A few counts support this clone. The rearrangement uses TRBV18 and TRBJ1-1; D gene unclear. V was trimmed by 3 bases and J by 5 bases, leaving 16 bases between them. Germline V gene sequence: CDR1 KGHSH, CDR2 LQKENI. There are 15 residues in the CDR3. The CDR3 DNA reads as TGTGCCAGCTCACCCTCAGAAGCACTAGGAACTGAAGCTTTCTTT. Translation gives CASSPSEALGTEAFF.

The rearrangement uses TRBV6-1 and TRBJ1-1; D is uncertain. V gave up 1 base and J gave up 2 bases, with 8 bases separating them. The CDR3 runs to 14 residues. CDR1 is MNHNS and CDR2 is SASEGT in the germline V gene. The chain's CDR3 is CASSEDTFNTEAFF. The CDR3, as DNA: TGTGCCAGCAGTGAAGATACATTTAACACTGAAGCTTTCTTT.